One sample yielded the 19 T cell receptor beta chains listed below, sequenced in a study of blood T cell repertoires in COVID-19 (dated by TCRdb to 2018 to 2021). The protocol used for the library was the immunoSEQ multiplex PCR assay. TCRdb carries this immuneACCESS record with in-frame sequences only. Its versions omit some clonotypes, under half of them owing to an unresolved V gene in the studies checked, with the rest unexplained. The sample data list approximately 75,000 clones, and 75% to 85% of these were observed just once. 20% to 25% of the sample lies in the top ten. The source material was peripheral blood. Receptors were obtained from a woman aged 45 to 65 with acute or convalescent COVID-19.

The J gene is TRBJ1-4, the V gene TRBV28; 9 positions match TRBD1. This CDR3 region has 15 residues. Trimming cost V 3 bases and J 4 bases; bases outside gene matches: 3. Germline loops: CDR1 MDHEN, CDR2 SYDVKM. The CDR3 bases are TGTGCCAGCAGTTTGGGACAGGGAGGTAATGAAAAACTGTTTTTT. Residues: CASSLGQGGNEKLFF.

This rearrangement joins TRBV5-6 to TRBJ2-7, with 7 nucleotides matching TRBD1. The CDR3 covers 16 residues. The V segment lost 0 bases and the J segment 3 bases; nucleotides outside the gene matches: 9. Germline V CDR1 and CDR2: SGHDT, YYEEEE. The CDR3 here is CASSLGLGQLGYEQYF. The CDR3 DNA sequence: TGTGCCAGCAGCTTGGGATTGGGACAGTTAGGCTACGAGCAGTACTTC.

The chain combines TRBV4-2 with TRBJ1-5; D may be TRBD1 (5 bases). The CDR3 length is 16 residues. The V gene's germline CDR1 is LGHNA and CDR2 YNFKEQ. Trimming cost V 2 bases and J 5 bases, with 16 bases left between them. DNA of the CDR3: TGTGCCAGCAGCCAAAGTAACAGGCCCGAGGATCAGCCCCAGCATTTT. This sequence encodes CASSQSNRPEDQPQHF.

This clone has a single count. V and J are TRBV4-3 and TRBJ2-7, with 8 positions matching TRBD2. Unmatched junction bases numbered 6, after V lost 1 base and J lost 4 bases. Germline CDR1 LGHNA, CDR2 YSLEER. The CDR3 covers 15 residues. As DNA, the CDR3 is TGCGCCAGCAGCCAAGGACTAGCGAAAAGATACGAGCAGTACTTC. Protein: CASSQGLAKRYEQYF.

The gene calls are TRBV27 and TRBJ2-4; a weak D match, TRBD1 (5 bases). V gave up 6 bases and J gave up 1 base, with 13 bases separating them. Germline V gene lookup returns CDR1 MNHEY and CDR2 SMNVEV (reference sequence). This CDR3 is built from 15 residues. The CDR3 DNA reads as TGTGCCAGCAGGGGCCGGGCAGGGGCCAAAAACATTCAGTACTTC. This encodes CASRGRAGAKNIQYF.

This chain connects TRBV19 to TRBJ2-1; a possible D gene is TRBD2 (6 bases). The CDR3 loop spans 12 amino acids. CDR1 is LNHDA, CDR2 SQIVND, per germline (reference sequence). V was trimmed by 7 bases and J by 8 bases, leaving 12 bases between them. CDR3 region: CASIGGRDEQFF. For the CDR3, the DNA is TGTGCCAGTATCGGGGGACGCGATGAGCAGTTCTTC.

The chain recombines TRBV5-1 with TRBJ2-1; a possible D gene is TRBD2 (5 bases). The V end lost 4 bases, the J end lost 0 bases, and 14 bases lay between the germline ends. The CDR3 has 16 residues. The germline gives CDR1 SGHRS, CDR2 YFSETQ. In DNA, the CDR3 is TGCGCCAGCAGCCCCATAGCGCAGAGCTCCTACAATGAGCAGTTCTTC. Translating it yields CASSPIAQSSYNEQFF.

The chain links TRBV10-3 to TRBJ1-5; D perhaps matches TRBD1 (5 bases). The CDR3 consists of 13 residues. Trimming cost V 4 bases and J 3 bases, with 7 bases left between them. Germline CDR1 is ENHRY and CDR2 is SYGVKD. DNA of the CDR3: TGTGCCATCAGTGGGGGCCTCAATCAGCCCCAGCATTTT. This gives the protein CAISGGLNQPQHF.

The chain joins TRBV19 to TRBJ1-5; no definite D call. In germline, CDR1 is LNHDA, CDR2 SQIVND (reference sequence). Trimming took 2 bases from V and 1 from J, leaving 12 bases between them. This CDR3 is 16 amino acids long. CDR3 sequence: CASSITWRESNQPQHF. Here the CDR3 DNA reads TGTGCCAGTAGTATAACGTGGAGGGAAAGCAATCAGCCCCAGCATTTT.

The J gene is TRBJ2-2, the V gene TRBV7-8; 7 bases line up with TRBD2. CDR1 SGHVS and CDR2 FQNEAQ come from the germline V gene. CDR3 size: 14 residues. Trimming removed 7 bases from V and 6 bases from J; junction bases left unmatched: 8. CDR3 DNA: TGTGCCAGCAAAAGGACTAGGGTTTCCGGGGAGCTGTTTTTT. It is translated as CASKRTRVSGELFF.

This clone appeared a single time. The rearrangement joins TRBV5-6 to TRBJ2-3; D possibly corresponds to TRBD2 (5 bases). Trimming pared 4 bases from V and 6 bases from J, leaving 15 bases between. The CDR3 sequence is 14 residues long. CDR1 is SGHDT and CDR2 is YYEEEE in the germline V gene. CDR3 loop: CASSKRTGGDTQYF. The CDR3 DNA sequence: TGTGCCAGCAGCAAGCGGACGGGCGGCGATACGCAGTATTTT.

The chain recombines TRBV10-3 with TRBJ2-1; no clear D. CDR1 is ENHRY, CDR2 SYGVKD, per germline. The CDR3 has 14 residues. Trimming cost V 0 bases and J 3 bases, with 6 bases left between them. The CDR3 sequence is CAISESGDYNEQFF. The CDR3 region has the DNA TGTGCCATCAGTGAGTCTGGAGACTACAATGAGCAGTTCTTC.

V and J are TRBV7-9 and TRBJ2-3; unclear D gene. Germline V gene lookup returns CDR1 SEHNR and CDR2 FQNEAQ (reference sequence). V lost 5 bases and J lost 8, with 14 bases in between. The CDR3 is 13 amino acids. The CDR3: CASSRVSGLTQYF. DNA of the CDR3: TGTGCCAGCAGCCGAGTTTCGGGTCTTACGCAGTATTTT.

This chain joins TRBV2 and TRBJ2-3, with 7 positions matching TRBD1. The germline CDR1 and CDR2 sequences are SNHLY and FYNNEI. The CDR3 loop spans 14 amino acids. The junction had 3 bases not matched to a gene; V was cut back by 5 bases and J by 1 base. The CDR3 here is CASSRDRGTDTQYF. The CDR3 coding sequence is TGTGCCAGCAGTAGAGACAGGGGCACAGATACGCAGTATTTT.

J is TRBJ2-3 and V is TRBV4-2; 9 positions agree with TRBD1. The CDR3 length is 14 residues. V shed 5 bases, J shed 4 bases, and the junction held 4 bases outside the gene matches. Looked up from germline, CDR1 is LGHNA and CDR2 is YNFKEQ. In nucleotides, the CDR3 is TGTGCCAGCAGCACTCGGACAGGGGCAGATACGCAGTATTTT. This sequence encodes CASSTRTGADTQYF.

The CDR3 protein is CASSWAGTGGRDTQYF. DNA for the CDR3: TGTGCCAGCAGCTGGGCCGGGACAGGGGGGAGAGATACGCAGTATTTT. This sequence joins TRBV9 and TRBJ2-3, with 11 bases aligning to TRBD1. Looked up from germline, CDR1 is SGDLS and CDR2 is YYNGEE. V gave up 4 bases and J gave up 5 bases; unmatched junction bases: 9. This CDR3 region has 16 residues.

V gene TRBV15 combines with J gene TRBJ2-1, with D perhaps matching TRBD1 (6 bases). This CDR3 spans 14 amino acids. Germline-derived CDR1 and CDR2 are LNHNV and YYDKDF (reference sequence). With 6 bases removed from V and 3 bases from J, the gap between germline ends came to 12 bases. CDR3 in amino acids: CATRGQFDYNEQFF. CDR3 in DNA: TGTGCCACCAGAGGACAGTTTGACTACAATGAGCAGTTCTTC.

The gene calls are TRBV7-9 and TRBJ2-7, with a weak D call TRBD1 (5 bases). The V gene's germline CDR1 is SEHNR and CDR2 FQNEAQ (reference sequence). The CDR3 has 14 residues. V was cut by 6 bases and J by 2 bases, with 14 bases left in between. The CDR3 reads CASRPGTGPYEQYF. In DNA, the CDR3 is TGTGCCAGCAGGCCCGGAACAGGCCCCTACGAGCAGTACTTC.

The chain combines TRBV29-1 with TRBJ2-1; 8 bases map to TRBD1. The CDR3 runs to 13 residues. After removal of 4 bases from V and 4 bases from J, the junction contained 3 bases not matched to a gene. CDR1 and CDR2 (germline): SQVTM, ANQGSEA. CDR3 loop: CSVGTGRYNEQFF. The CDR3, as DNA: TGCAGCGTTGGGACAGGGAGGTACAATGAGCAGTTCTTC.